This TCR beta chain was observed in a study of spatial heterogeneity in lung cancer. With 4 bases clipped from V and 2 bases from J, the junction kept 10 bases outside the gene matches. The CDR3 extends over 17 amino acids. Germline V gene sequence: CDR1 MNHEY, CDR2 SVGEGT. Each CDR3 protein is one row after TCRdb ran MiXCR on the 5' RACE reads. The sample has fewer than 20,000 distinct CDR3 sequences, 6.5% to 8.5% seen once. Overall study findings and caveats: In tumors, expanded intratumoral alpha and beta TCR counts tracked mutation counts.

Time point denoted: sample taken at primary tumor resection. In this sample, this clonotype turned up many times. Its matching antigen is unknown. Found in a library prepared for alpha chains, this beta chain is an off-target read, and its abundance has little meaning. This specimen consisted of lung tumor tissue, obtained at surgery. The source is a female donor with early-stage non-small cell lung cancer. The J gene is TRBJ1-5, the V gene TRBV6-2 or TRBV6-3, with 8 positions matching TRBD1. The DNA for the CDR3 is TGTGCCAGCAGTTCCCTCGGACAGGGCCGGGGCAATCAGCCCCAGCATTTT. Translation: CASSSLGQGRGNQPQHF.